The 16 T cell receptor beta chains presented below share a single source sample, sequenced in a study of T cell repertoires in cytomegalovirus infection. TCRdb recomputed calls from the reads with MiXCR, one row per CDR3 protein. Altogether 70,000 or so distinct CDR3 sequences are present, under 30% being singletons, with the ten largest covering roughly 65%. Their antigen targets remain unknown. Sequenced here: CD8+ T cells from cultured PBMCs, sampled from culture after CMV antigen stimulation. The receptor source for this set is a human donor in good health (CMV status not recorded). Some clones in this sample may be carry-over from other donors' samples.

This clonotype was observed at least ten times. The chain has TRBV2 and TRBJ2-7; no reliable D call. The CDR3 has 13 amino acids. The germline V and J ends were trimmed by 3 bases and 6 bases, with 12 bases remaining between them. From germline, CDR1 is SNHLY and CDR2 FYNNEI. CDR3 in DNA: TGTGCCAGCAGTGAGGGTCGTGGTGGCGAGCAGTACTTC. Amino acid sequence: CASSEGRGGEQYF.

Remarks on this clonotype: An end of the junction differs from the germline gene, which may be a read error. The V call is TRBV19, the J call TRBJ2-1, with TRBD2 identical over 8 bases. Germline CDR1 reads LNHDA; CDR2 reads SQIVND (reference sequence). This CDR3 is 16 amino acids long. CDR3 protein: CVSNPRDGGANNEQFF. The CDR3 coding sequence is TGTGTCAGTAACCCTAGGGACGGGGGGGCCAACAATGAGCAGTTCTTC.

This clonotype was detected many times. V is TRBV7-8 and J is TRBJ2-1; D remains unclear. V was cut by 1 base and J by 0 bases, with 13 bases left in between. The V gene's germline CDR1 is SGHVS and CDR2 FQNEAQ. The CDR3 spans 17 residues. The CDR3 sequence is CASSLVGSMSSYNEQFF. The CDR3 DNA reads as TGTGCCAGCAGCTTAGTCGGCTCGATGAGCTCCTACAATGAGCAGTTCTTC.

This clonotype showed up just a few times. This chain connects TRBV5-4 to TRBJ2-3; the D gene is possibly TRBD2 (6 bases). The germline CDR1 and CDR2 sequences are SGHNT and YYREEE (reference sequence). Trimming removed 1 base from V and 1 base from J, with 13 bases in between. The CDR3 is 16 amino acids. CDR3 region: CASSLSRERGTDTQYF. CDR3 DNA: TGTGCCAGCAGCTTGTCCAGGGAGCGGGGCACAGATACGCAGTATTTT.

The rearrangement links TRBV11-2 to TRBJ2-1; the match to TRBD1 covers 11 bases. This CDR3 spans 16 amino acids. V shed 3 bases and J 9 bases; nucleotides not matched to a gene: 10. The germline V gene encodes CDR1 SGHAT and CDR2 FQNNGV. The CDR3 loop reads CASSFGRDRGNSEQFF. CDR3 coding DNA: TGTGCCAGCAGCTTCGGCCGGGACAGGGGGAATTCTGAGCAGTTCTTC.

The V and J genes are TRBV5-4 and TRBJ2-1; weak D call: TRBD2 (7 bases). Trimming pared 2 bases from V and 6 bases from J, leaving 21 bases between. Germline V gives CDR1 SGHNT, CDR2 YYREEE (reference sequence). This CDR3 is built from 17 residues. DNA of the CDR3: TGTGCCAGCAGCTTACCCCAAGGGGGAGGGCCCCGCAATGAGCAGTTCTTC. Translation gives CASSLPQGGGPRNEQFF.

This clonotype was observed a few times. V usage is TRBV4-1 and J usage is TRBJ2-1, with D perhaps matching TRBD1 or TRBD2 (5 bases each). The V gene's germline CDR1 is MGHRA and CDR2 YSYEKL. Trimming took off 1 base at V and 5 bases at J, with 21 bases between the two ends. The CDR3 totals 18 residues. CDR3 bases: TGCGCCAGCAGCCAAGTGTCCCGGGACGTATGGAGCCACAATGAGCAGTTCTTC. Translation: CASSQVSRDVWSHNEQFF.

The CDR3 region is CASSLGVKNIQYF. The CDR3 DNA is TGTGCCAGCAGTTTGGGAGTAAAAAACATTCAGTACTTC. The rearrangement joins TRBV27 to TRBJ2-4, with D possibly TRBD2 on 5 matching bases. Germline CDR1 MNHEY, CDR2 SMNVEV (reference sequence). V dropped 3 bases and J dropped 4 bases, with 7 bases sitting between them. This CDR3 spans 13 amino acids.

This clonotype was recorded at least ten times. The chain uses TRBV9 and TRBJ1-5; D gene ambiguous. Germline assignment: CDR1 SGDLS and CDR2 YYNGEE. This CDR3 has 15 residues. Trimming left V 0 bases short and J 0 bases short, with 7 bases between. The CDR3 is CASSVGPTSNQPQHF. DNA for the CDR3: TGTGCCAGCAGCGTAGGCCCCACTAGCAATCAGCCCCAGCATTTT.

The chain links TRBV4-3 to TRBJ2-7; the match to TRBD1 covers 11 bases. Germline loops: CDR1 LGHNA, CDR2 YSLEER. The CDR3 consists of 17 residues. The J segment lost 7 bases and the V segment lost 3 bases, leaving 14 bases of the junction unmatched. The DNA of the CDR3 is TGCGCCAGCAGCCAGAGCTCCGGACAGGGGGCGACGGGGGAGCAGTACTTC. It codes for CASSQSSGQGATGEQYF.

CDR3 nucleotides: TGTGCCAGCAGTTTTTGGAAGGATCATGAGAACACTGAAGCTTTCTTT. It is translated as CASSFWKDHENTEAFF. The J gene is TRBJ1-1, the V gene TRBV28; no reliable D call. Per germline, CDR1 MDHEN and CDR2 SYDVKM. CDR3 length: 16 residues. Trimming took off 3 bases at V and 1 base at J, with 15 bases between the two ends. The entire variable domain, with the rest obtained from reference TRBV28 and TRBJ1-1, is as follows: DVKVTQSSRYLVKRTGEKVFLECVQDMDHENMFWYRQDPGLGLRLIYFSYDVKMKEKGDIPEGYSVSREKKERFSLILESASTNQTSMYLCASSFWKDHENTEAFFGQGTRLTVV.

This clonotype was seen more than once but under ten times. The chain uses TRBV4-3 and TRBJ2-7; 8 positions agree with TRBD1. With V trimmed by 0 bases and J by 4 bases, 5 bases remained unmatched. CDR1 and CDR2 (germline): LGHNA, YSLEER. This CDR3 comprises 15 residues. As DNA, the CDR3 is TGCGCCAGCAGCCAAGAAAGGACAGGGATTTACGAGCAGTACTTC. Its translation is CASSQERTGIYEQYF.

This clonotype turned up a few times. The chain combines TRBV7-9 with TRBJ2-7; 8 bases map to TRBD2. From germline, CDR1 is SEHNR and CDR2 FQNEAQ (reference sequence). Losses at the gene ends were 0 bases for V and 2 bases for J; bases not matched to a gene: 3. This CDR3 is built from 15 residues. In DNA form, the CDR3 reads TGTGCCAGCAGCTTAGCCCGGGAGGGGCCCTACGAGCAGTACTTC. This gives the protein CASSLAREGPYEQYF.

This clonotype was seen repeatedly, ten times or more. The rearrangement links TRBV7-6 to TRBJ2-6; the match to TRBD1 covers 8 bases. The CDR3 length is 21 residues. After removal of 5 bases from V and 0 bases from J, the junction contained 18 bases not matched to a gene. Germline loops: CDR1 SGHVS, CDR2 FNYEAQ. CDR3 loop: CASSETPPDREHTSGANVLTF. Written as DNA, the CDR3 is TGTGCCAGCAGCGAGACCCCCCCGGACAGGGAACACACCTCTGGGGCCAACGTCCTGACTTTC. The complete variable domain, with remaining parts taken from reference TRBV7-6 and TRBJ2-6, reads GAGVSQSPRYKVTKRGQDVALRCDPISGHVSLYWYRQALGQGPEFLTYFNYEAQQDKSGLPNDRFSAERPEGSISTLTIQRTEQRDSAMYRCASSETPPDREHTSGANVLTFGAGSRLTVL.

The chain recombines TRBV4-3 with TRBJ2-7; tentatively, D is TRBD1 or TRBD2 (5 bases each). Germline V lookup: CDR1 LGHNA, CDR2 YSLEER. V shed 0 bases and J shed 5 bases, with 14 bases lying between them. This CDR3 is 15 amino acids long. The DNA for the CDR3 is TGCGCCAGCAGCCAAGACGGGGATGGGGACGACGAGCAGTACTTC. As protein: CASSQDGDGDDEQYF.

The rearrangement joins TRBV6-2 or TRBV6-3 to TRBJ2-7; 7 bases match TRBD1. This CDR3 has 15 residues. V lost 0 bases and J lost 5; bases outside the gene matches: 7. Germline CDR1 is MNHEY and CDR2 is SVGEGT. CDR3 loop: CASSYSIAQGNEQYF. The CDR3 coding sequence is TGTGCCAGCAGTTACTCGATAGCACAGGGGAACGAGCAGTACTTC.